The source of this T cell receptor beta chain is a study of cytomegalovirus exposure and HLA in healthy donors. Trimming cost V 2 bases and J 3 bases, with 10 bases left between them. The CDR3 runs 14 residues. CDR1 MNHEY and CDR2 SVGAGI come from the germline V gene. Use of 60 Vbeta and 13 Jbeta primers characterized the PCR. Assay: immunoSEQ multiplex PCR; the TCRdb copy retains only in-frame clones and omits some. This listing includes 150,000 to 200,000 clones. Sequencing input: PBMCs. The receptor was isolated from a woman under 30 in good health and CMV-seropositive. The chain uses TRBV6-5 and TRBJ1-2; maybe TRBD1 (6 bases). This CDR3 reads CASSYGGGDYGYTF. In DNA, the CDR3 is TGTGCCAGCAGTTACGGGGGGGGCGACTATGGCTACACCTTC.